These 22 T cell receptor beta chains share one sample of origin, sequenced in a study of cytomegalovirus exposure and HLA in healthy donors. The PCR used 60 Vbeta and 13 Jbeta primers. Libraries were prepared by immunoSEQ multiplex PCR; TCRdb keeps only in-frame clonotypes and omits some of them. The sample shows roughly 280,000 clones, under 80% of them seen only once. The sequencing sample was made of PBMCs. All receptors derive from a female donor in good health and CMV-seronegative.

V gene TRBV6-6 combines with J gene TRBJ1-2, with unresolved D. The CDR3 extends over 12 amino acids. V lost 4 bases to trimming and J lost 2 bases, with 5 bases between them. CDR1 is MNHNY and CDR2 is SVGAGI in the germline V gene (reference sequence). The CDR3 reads CASSSENYGYTF. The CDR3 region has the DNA TGTGCCAGCAGTTCTGAGAACTATGGCTACACCTTC.

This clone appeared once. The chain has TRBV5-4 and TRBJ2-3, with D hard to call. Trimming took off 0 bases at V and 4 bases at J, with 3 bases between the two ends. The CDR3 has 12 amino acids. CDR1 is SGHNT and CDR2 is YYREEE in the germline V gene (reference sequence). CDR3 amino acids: CASSLAADTQYF. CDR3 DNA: TGTGCCAGCAGCTTGGCGGCAGATACGCAGTATTTT.

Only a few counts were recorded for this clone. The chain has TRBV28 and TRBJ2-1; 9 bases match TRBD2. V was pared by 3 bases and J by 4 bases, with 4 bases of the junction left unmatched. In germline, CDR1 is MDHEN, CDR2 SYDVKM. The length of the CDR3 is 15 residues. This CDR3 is CASSFATSGYNEQFF. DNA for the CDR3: TGTGCCAGCAGTTTCGCGACTAGCGGATACAATGAGCAGTTCTTC.

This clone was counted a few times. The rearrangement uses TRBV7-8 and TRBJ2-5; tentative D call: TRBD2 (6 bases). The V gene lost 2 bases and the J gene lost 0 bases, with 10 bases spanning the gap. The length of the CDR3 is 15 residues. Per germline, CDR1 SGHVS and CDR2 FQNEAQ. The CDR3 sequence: CASSLFERDQETQYF. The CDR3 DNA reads TGTGCCAGCAGCTTATTTGAGCGGGACCAAGAGACCCAGTACTTC.

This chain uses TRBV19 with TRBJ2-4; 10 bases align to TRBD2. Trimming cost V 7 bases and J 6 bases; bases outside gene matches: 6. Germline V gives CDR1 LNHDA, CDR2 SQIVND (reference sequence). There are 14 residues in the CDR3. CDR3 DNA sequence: TGTGCCAGTAAATCTAGCGGGAGCGTAAACATTCAGTACTTC. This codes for CASKSSGSVNIQYF.

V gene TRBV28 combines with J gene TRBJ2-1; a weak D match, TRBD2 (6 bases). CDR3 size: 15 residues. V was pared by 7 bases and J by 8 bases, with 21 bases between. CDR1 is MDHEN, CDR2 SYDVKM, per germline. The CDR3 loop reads CASIGLPPWDYEQFF. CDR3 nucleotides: TGTGCCAGCATCGGACTCCCCCCTTGGGACTATGAGCAGTTCTTC.

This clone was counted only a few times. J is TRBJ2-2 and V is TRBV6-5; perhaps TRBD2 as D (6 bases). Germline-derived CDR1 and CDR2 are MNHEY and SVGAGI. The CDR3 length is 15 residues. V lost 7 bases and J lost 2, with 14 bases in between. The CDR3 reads CASTPGTDNTGELFF. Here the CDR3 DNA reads TGTGCCAGCACCCCCGGGACTGACAACACCGGGGAGCTGTTTTTT.

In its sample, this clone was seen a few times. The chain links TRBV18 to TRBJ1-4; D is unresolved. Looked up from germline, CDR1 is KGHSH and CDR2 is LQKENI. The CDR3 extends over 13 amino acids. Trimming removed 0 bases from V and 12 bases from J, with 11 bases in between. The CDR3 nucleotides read TGTGCCAGCTCACCACCCGGGTCCCTGCAACTGTTTTTT. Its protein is CASSPPGSLQLFF.

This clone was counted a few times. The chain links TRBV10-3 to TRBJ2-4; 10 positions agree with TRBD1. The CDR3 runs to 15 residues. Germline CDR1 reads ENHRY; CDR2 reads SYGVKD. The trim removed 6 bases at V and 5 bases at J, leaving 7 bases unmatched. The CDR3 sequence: CAISAPGQGQNIQYF. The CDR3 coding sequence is TGTGCCATCAGCGCTCCGGGACAGGGGCAAAACATTCAGTACTTC.

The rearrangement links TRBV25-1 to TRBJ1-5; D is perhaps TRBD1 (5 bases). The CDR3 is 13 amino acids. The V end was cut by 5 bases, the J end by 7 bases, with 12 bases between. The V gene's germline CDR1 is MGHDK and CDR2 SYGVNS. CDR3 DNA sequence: TGTGCCAGCAGTCCAGGGTTCCGACAGCCCCAGCATTTT. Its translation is CASSPGFRQPQHF.

CDR3: CASSKADRLRSEAFF. CDR3 sequence (DNA): TGTGCCAGCAGCAAAGCGGACAGGTTAAGATCAGAAGCTTTCTTT. The rearrangement uses TRBV11-3 and TRBJ1-1, with 7 bases matching TRBD1. CDR1 and CDR2 from the germline V gene are SGHNT and YENEEA. After removal of 5 bases from V and 8 bases from J, the junction contained 14 bases not matched to a gene. This CDR3 contains 15 residues. Drawing the rest from reference TRBV11-3 and TRBJ1-1, the complete variable domain is EAGVVQSPRYKIIEKKQPVAFWCNPISGHNTLYWYLQNLGQGPELLIRYENEEAVDDSQLPKDRFSAERLKGVDSTLKIQPAELGDSAVYLCASSKADRLRSEAFFGQGTRLTVV.

The CDR3 reads CASSLEQGGNEKLFF. The CDR3 DNA reads TGTGCCAGCAGCTTGGAGCAGGGCGGAAATGAAAAACTGTTTTTT. J is TRBJ1-4 and V is TRBV5-4; D is possibly TRBD1 (5 bases). Germline assignment: CDR1 SGHNT and CDR2 YYREEE (reference sequence). The CDR3 totals 15 residues. V gave up 0 bases and J gave up 5 bases, with 11 bases separating them.

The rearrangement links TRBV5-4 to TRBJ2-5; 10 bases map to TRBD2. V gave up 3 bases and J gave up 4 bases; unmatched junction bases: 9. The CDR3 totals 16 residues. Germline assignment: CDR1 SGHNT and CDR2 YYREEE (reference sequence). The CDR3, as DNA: TGTGCCAGCAGCTCCCAGGGACGACTAGCGGGAGAGACCCAGTACTTC. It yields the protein CASSSQGRLAGETQYF.

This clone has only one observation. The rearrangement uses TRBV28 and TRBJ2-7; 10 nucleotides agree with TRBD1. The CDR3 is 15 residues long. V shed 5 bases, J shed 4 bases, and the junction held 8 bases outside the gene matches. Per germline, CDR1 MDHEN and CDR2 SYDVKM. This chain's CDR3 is CASSRRTGGSYEQYF. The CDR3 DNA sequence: TGTGCCAGCAGTCGGAGGACAGGGGGGTCTTACGAGCAGTACTTC.

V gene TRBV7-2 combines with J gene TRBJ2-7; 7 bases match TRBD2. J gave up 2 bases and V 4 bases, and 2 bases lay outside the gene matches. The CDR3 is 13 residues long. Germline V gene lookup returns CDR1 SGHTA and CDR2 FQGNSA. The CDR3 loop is CASSSSGAYEQYF. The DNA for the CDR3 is TGTGCCAGCAGCTCCAGCGGGGCCTACGAGCAGTACTTC.

The CDR3 nucleotides are TGTGCCAGCAGTTTGGGCGGGAGGCTCTACGAGCAGTACTTC. Translating it yields CASSLGGRLYEQYF. This chain joins TRBV7-9 and TRBJ2-7; 8 bases line up with TRBD2. Germline lookup yields CDR1 SEHNR and CDR2 FQNEAQ (reference sequence). The CDR3 contains 14 residues. With 6 bases clipped from V and 3 bases from J, the junction kept 7 bases outside the gene matches.

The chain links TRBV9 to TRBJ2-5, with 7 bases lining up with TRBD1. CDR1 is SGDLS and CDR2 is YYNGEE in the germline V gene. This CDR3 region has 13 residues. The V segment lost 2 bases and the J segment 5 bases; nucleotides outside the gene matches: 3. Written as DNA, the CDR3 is TGTGCCAGCAGCGTTAGGGGGCCTGAGACCCAGTACTTC. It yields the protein CASSVRGPETQYF.

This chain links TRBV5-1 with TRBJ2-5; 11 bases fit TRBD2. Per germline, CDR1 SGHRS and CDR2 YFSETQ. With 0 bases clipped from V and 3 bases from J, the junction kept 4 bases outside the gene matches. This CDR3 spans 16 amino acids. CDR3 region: CASSLEGTSGEETQYF. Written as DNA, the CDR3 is TGCGCCAGCAGCTTGGAAGGGACTAGCGGTGAAGAGACCCAGTACTTC.

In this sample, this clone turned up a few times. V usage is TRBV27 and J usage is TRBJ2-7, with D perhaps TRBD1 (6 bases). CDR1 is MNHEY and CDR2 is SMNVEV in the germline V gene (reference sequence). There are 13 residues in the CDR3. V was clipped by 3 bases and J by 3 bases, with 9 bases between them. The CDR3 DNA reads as TGTGCCAGCAGTTTGGGCAGGGGCTACGAGCAGTACTTC. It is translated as CASSLGRGYEQYF.

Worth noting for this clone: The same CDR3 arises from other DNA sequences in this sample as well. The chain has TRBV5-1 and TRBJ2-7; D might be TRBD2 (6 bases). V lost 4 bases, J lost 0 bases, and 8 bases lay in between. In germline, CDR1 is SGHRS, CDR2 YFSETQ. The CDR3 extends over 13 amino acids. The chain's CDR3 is CASSRDFSYEQYF. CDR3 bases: TGCGCCAGCAGCAGGGACTTCTCCTACGAGCAGTACTTC.

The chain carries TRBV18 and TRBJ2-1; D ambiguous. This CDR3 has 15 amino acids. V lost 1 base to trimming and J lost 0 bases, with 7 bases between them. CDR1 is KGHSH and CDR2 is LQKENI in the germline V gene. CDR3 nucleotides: TGTGCCAGCTCACCACTAAGTAGCTCCTACAATGAGCAGTTCTTC. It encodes CASSPLSSSYNEQFF.

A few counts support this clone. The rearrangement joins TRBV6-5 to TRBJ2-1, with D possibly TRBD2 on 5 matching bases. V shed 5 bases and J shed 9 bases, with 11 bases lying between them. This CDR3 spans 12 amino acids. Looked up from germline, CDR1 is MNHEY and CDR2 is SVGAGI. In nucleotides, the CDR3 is TGTGCCAGCAGTAAACTAGTAGGTGAGCAGTTCTTC. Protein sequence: CASSKLVGEQFF.